The 5 T cell receptor beta chains below come from one sample, sequenced in a study of Ad26.COV2.S vaccination and SARS-CoV-2 variants. Method: immunoSEQ multiplex PCR; TCRdb's copy keeps in-frame clones and lacks some. The sample includes 350,000 to 400,000 clones, about 89% of them seen just once. Treatment: roughly 18 received Ad26.COV2.S at low or high dose, single or two shots; about 5 received placebo; per-sample allocation not given. Day 63 after the first vaccine or placebo injection was the time point for sampling. The sequences come from peripheral blood, collected in a trial of Ad26.COV2.S vaccine versus placebo. All receptors derive from a person aged 18-60 years who received the Ad26.COV2.S COVID-19 vaccine or a placebo.

V gene TRBV7-4 combines with J gene TRBJ2-7; no firm D call. This CDR3 is built from 10 residues. CDR1 is SGHVT, CDR2 SQSDAQ, per germline. The V end lost 5 bases, the J end lost 9 bases, and 8 bases lay between the germline ends. The CDR3, as DNA: TGTGCCAGCAGCCGGAGTCGGCAGTACTTC. Translated, it gives CASSRSRQYF.

This chain connects TRBV27 to TRBJ2-5, with a tentative D call TRBD1 (5 bases). The CDR3 covers 14 residues. Trimming pared 1 base from V and 1 base from J, leaving 7 bases between. The germline CDR1 and CDR2 sequences are MNHEY and SMNVEV (reference sequence). This CDR3 is CASSLYDSQETQYF. CDR3 nucleotide sequence: TGTGCCAGCAGTTTATATGACAGCCAAGAGACCCAGTACTTC.

The table lists this clone with a few counts. The chain carries TRBV7-8 and TRBJ2-1; D might be TRBD2 (5 bases). Germline V gene data show CDR1 as SGHVS and CDR2 as FQNEAQ. The length of the CDR3 is 13 residues. Trimming stripped 2 bases from V and 5 bases from J, with 7 bases between. CDR3 region: CASSLTRDNEQFF. CDR3 bases: TGTGCCAGCAGCTTAACGAGGGACAATGAGCAGTTCTTC.

The chain recombines TRBV9 with TRBJ1-3; D not certain. V dropped 2 bases and J dropped 0 bases, with 9 bases sitting between them. CDR3 length equals 15 residues. The germline V gene encodes CDR1 SGDLS and CDR2 YYNGEE. CDR3 bases: TGTGCCAGCAGCGTTGACATCCACTCTGGAAACACCATATATTTT. It yields the protein CASSVDIHSGNTIYF.

This chain connects TRBV7-3 to TRBJ2-2, with 12 nucleotides matching TRBD2. This CDR3 spans 16 amino acids. V dropped 4 bases and J dropped 5; count of bases not matched to a gene: 5. Germline values: CDR1 SGHTA, CDR2 FQGTGA. CDR3: CASSSSGRATTGELFF. As DNA, the CDR3 is TGTGCCAGCAGCTCTAGCGGGAGGGCCACTACCGGGGAGCTGTTTTTT.